This section outlines one T cell receptor beta chain sequence together with its context. No antigen is known for it. CDR3 length: 18 amino acids. The V end was cut by 7 bases, the J end by 13 bases, with 37 bases between. Looked up from germline, CDR1 is MDHEN and CDR2 is SYDVKM. This sample was taken from a study of cytomegalovirus exposure and HLA in healthy donors. The study, taken as a whole, reports: An analysis was carried out later, and it reportedly showed fewer N-insertions in an Asian-associated ancestry cluster than the approximately 700-donor mean.

The PCR employed 60 Vbeta primers together with 13 Jbeta primers. Method: immunoSEQ multiplex PCR; TCRdb's copy keeps in-frame clones and lacks some. Found here are 85,000 to 100,000 clones, 81% of them singletons; the top ten hold 1.2%. The chain combines TRBV28 with TRBJ1-1, with D possibly matching TRBD1 (5 bases). Sequencing used PBMCs. This sequence originates from a girl aged 2-15 years in good health and CMV-seropositive. The CDR3 DNA reads as TGTGCCAGCACCCCTTATGGGGGGGGAGCCGAGGGTAAGAGGGTAGTTTTCTTT. It yields the protein CASTPYGGGAEGKRVVFF. The entire variable domain, with the rest obtained from reference TRBV28 and TRBJ1-1, is as follows: DVKVTQSSRYLVKRTGEKVFLECVQDMDHENMFWYRQDPGLGLRLIYFSYDVKMKEKGDIPEGYSVSREKKERFSLILESASTNQTSMYLCASTPYGGGAEGKRVVFFGQGTRLTVV.